A single sample is the source of the 28 T cell receptor beta chains below, sequenced in a study of blood T cell repertoires in COVID-19 (dated by TCRdb to about 2020). The receptor library was made with the immunoSEQ multiplex PCR assay. TCRdb took over this immuneACCESS table, retaining in-frame rearrangements with V and J assigned. Such tables are incomplete; in checked studies, under half of the missing clones stem from an unresolved V gene, and the remainder is unexplained. The sample table contains some 150,000 clones; only one count was recorded for more than 75% of them. Of the sample, 0.8% to 1.2% falls within the top ten clones. Sequencing was performed on peripheral blood. These receptor sequences come from a man aged 40-55 years with acute or convalescent COVID-19.

The rearrangement links TRBV14 to TRBJ2-1; 7 bases map to TRBD2. V was clipped by 1 base and J by 11 bases; unmatched bases: 8. CDR3 size: 14 residues. The germline V gene encodes CDR1 SGHDN and CDR2 FVKESK. The CDR3 bases are TGTGCCAGCAGCCAAGCCCTAACTAGCGCTCAGCAGTTCTTC. Protein: CASSQALTSAQQFF.

CDR3: CASSQDRQDEKLFF. The CDR3 DNA is TGTGCCAGCAGCCAAGATAGACAAGATGAAAAACTGTTTTTT. V and J are TRBV4-2 and TRBJ1-4; D ambiguous. The CDR3 runs 14 residues. V lost 0 bases and J lost 6, with 8 bases in between. Germline V gives CDR1 LGHNA, CDR2 YNFKEQ.

This clone was counted once. J is TRBJ2-5 and V is TRBV2; 8 nucleotides match TRBD1. The CDR3 spans 12 residues. Per germline, CDR1 SNHLY and CDR2 FYNNEI. V lost 7 bases, J lost 3 bases, and 1 base stayed unmatched. Written as DNA, the CDR3 is TGTGCCAGCAACAGGGGGAAAGAGACCCAGTACTTC. This gives the protein CASNRGKETQYF.

The gene calls are TRBV6-5 and TRBJ1-1, with D tentatively TRBD1 (5 bases). CDR3 size: 14 residues. The germline V gene has CDR1 MNHEY and CDR2 SVGAGI. V was pared by 7 bases and J by 4 bases, with 16 bases between. CDR3 DNA sequence: TGTGCCAGCAAGGAGGGCCCTGGGGGCACTGAAGCTTTCTTT. As protein: CASKEGPGGTEAFF.

This clone is a singleton in its sample. The chain recombines TRBV12-3 or TRBV12-4 with TRBJ2-5, with 7 bases that match TRBD2. The CDR3 length is 13 residues. V lost 5 bases and J lost 5; bases outside the gene matches: 5. DNA for the CDR3: TGTGCCAGCAGTAAAGCGGGGTGGGAGACCCAGTACTTC. Protein product: CASSKAGWETQYF.

This clone occurred a few times. The chain links TRBV2 to TRBJ2-2; TRBD2 matches 8 bases. The CDR3 sequence is 15 residues long. V dropped 7 bases and J dropped 5; count of bases not matched to a gene: 9. CDR1 and CDR2 (germline): SNHLY, FYNNEI. CDR3 nucleotides: TGTGCCAGCACGCCCTCGGGGGGGGTTACCGGGGAGCTGTTTTTT. It translates to CASTPSGGVTGELFF.

V and J are TRBV29-1 and TRBJ1-2; D is perhaps TRBD1 (5 bases). The V end lost 7 bases, the J end lost 3 bases, and 21 bases lay between the germline ends. This CDR3 region has 15 residues. Germline loops: CDR1 SQVTM, CDR2 ANQGSEA. This CDR3 reads CSGQMLGGTHYGYTF. CDR3 DNA: TGCAGCGGTCAAATGCTGGGGGGTACCCACTATGGCTACACCTTC.

This chain joins TRBV7-2 and TRBJ1-5; maybe TRBD1 (6 bases). Germline-derived CDR1 and CDR2 are SGHTA and FQGNSA. The V and J ends lost 6 bases and 2 bases respectively, with 14 bases between them. The CDR3 has 15 amino acids. Here the CDR3 DNA reads TGTGCCAGCAGTCAAAGGGAGGGGGGCAATCAGCCCCAGCATTTT. Its translation is CASSQREGGNQPQHF.

The genes are TRBV5-6 and TRBJ2-7; unclear D gene. The CDR3 is 12 amino acids. V was cut by 1 base and J by 3 bases, with 5 bases left in between. Germline V gene sequence: CDR1 SGHDT, CDR2 YYEEEE. CDR3 protein: CASSLHSYEQYF. The DNA of the CDR3 is TGTGCCAGCAGCTTGCACAGCTACGAGCAGTACTTC.

The V gene is TRBV3-1 (or the pseudogene TRBV3-2), the J gene TRBJ2-5; perhaps TRBD2 as D (6 bases). Germline values: CDR1 LGHDT, CDR2 YNNKEL (reference sequence). Trimming cost V 6 bases and J 1 base, with 12 bases left between them. This CDR3 has 14 residues. The CDR3 region is CASSRDFFQETQYF. CDR3 DNA sequence: TGTGCCAGCAGTCGGGACTTCTTCCAAGAGACCCAGTACTTC.

The rearrangement joins TRBV3-1 (or the pseudogene TRBV3-2) to TRBJ1-4; maybe TRBD1 (5 bases). Between the trimmed V and J ends, which lost 1 base and 8 bases, there was a span of 14 bases. Per the germline V gene, CDR1 is LGHDT and CDR2 is YNNKEL (reference sequence). The length of the CDR3 is 15 residues. CDR3 in amino acids: CASSQGQGVREKLFF. In DNA form, the CDR3 reads TGTGCCAGCAGCCAAGGCCAAGGGGTCCGGGAAAAACTGTTTTTT.

V usage is TRBV6-5 and J usage is TRBJ1-1, with unresolved D. The germline V and J ends were trimmed by 5 bases and 4 bases, with 11 bases remaining between them. From germline, CDR1 is MNHEY and CDR2 SVGAGI. The CDR3 is 13 amino acids. CDR3: CASSRSGLTEAFF. CDR3 DNA: TGTGCCAGCAGTCGCAGCGGTCTCACTGAAGCTTTCTTT.

This rearrangement joins TRBV20-1 to TRBJ2-2; D might be TRBD1 (6 bases). The CDR3 spans 15 residues. Germline V lookup: CDR1 DFQATT, CDR2 SNEGSKA (reference sequence). V was cut by 3 bases and J by 5 bases, with 16 bases left in between. CDR3 nucleotides: TGCAGTGCTAGTTTCCGACAGGTCCAAACCGGGGAGCTGTTTTTT. Amino acids: CSASFRQVQTGELFF.

The V gene is TRBV6-5, the J gene TRBJ2-7; no clear D. The CDR3 is 13 residues long. Looked up from germline, CDR1 is MNHEY and CDR2 is SVGAGI. Deletions cut 10 bases from V and 3 bases from J, with 16 bases between. The CDR3 loop reads CATLNSAGYEQYF. CDR3 coding DNA: TGTGCCACCCTGAATTCGGCAGGCTACGAGCAGTACTTC.

This clone was found once. This chain links TRBV5-1 with TRBJ1-4, with unresolved D. Deletions cut 0 bases from V and 4 bases from J, with 7 bases between. Germline V gives CDR1 SGHRS, CDR2 YFSETQ. CDR3 length: 14 amino acids. CDR3 in DNA: TGCGCCAGCAGCTTGGGGAACAGTAATGAAAAACTGTTTTTT. Its translation: CASSLGNSNEKLFF.

The rearrangement uses TRBV9 and TRBJ1-4; 10 nucleotides line up with TRBD1. The CDR3 runs 15 residues. The trim removed 4 bases at V and 4 bases at J, leaving 4 bases unmatched. Germline V gene data show CDR1 as SGDLS and CDR2 as YYNGEE. CDR3 nucleotide sequence: TGTGCCAGCAGCCCCCGGACAGGGGGTAATGAAAAACTGTTTTTT. Its translation: CASSPRTGGNEKLFF.

The chain is built from TRBV5-1 and TRBJ1-2, with TRBD1 as a possible D gene (5 bases). This CDR3 is 14 amino acids long. Trimming shortened V by 1 base and J by 4 bases, and 11 bases separated the two germline ends. Germline loops: CDR1 SGHRS, CDR2 YFSETQ. For the CDR3, the DNA is TGCGCCAGCAGCTTGCCCGACAGAGGCTATGGCTACACCTTC. Protein sequence: CASSLPDRGYGYTF.

The chain recombines TRBV11-2 with TRBJ1-5; D gene unclear. V was pared by 0 bases and J by 6 bases, with 6 bases between. CDR1 is SGHAT and CDR2 is FQNNGV in the germline V gene. This CDR3 contains 13 residues. The CDR3 DNA is TGTGCCAGCAGCTTAGACCGGGTTCAGCCCCAGCATTTT. Encoded protein: CASSLDRVQPQHF.

The chain employs TRBV4-1 and TRBJ1-1; 7 bases line up with TRBD1. V dropped 5 bases and J dropped 0; count of bases not matched to a gene: 6. The germline V gene has CDR1 MGHRA and CDR2 YSYEKL. The CDR3 runs to 15 residues. The CDR3 sequence: CASSNDRDMNTEAFF. The CDR3 DNA is TGCGCCAGCAGCAACGACAGGGACATGAACACTGAAGCTTTCTTT.

This clone was seen only once. The chain joins TRBV2 to TRBJ1-3; 10 bases fit TRBD1. Germline V gives CDR1 SNHLY, CDR2 FYNNEI. V shed 6 bases and J 5 bases; nucleotides not matched to a gene: 4. This CDR3 comprises 14 residues. The CDR3 nucleotides are TGTGCCAGCAGAGACAGGGGGCAAAGAAACACCATATATTTT. It specifies CASRDRGQRNTIYF.

The chain uses TRBV5-1 and TRBJ1-4; D is unclear. V gave up 5 bases and J gave up 3 bases, with 17 bases separating them. In germline, CDR1 is SGHRS, CDR2 YFSETQ. This CDR3 contains 16 residues. This CDR3 is CASRATGEPPNEKLFF. The DNA for the CDR3 is TGCGCCAGCAGGGCGACGGGAGAGCCTCCTAATGAAAAACTGTTTTTT.

This clone was detected a few times. CDR3 bases: TGTGCCAGCAGCCTTGACAGGGAAGGCGGCTACACCTTC. This translates into CASSLDREGGYTF. J is TRBJ1-2 and V is TRBV4-2; 7 bases line up with TRBD1. V trimming: 4 bases; J trimming: 8 bases; junction bases outside the gene matches: 7. The CDR3 is made up of 13 amino acids. CDR1 is LGHNA and CDR2 is YNFKEQ in the germline V gene.

The V call is TRBV29-1, the J call TRBJ1-2; D is uncertain. Looked up from germline, CDR1 is SQVTM and CDR2 is ANQGSEA. Trimming pared 4 bases from V and 8 bases from J, leaving 11 bases between. CDR3 size: 11 residues. The CDR3 nucleotides are TGCAGCGTTGGTTATTCCTACGGCTACACCTTC. It specifies CSVGYSYGYTF.

The chain combines TRBV5-4 with TRBJ2-1; D might be TRBD1 (7 bases). Germline V gene lookup returns CDR1 SGHNT and CDR2 YYREEE (reference sequence). Trimming pared 4 bases from V and 4 bases from J, leaving 12 bases between. This CDR3 has 14 residues. Here the CDR3 reads CASSGGDSYNEQFF. The CDR3, as DNA: TGTGCCAGCAGCGGAGGGGACAGTTACAATGAGCAGTTCTTC.

The rearrangement joins TRBV30 to TRBJ1-5; D is unclear. The CDR3 extends over 16 amino acids. Germline CDR1 and CDR2: GTSNPN and SVGIG (reference sequence). Between the trimmed V and J ends, which lost 0 bases and 1 base, there was a span of 13 bases. The DNA for the CDR3 is TGTGCCTGGAGTGTTCCCTCGGGGATGAGCAATCAGCCCCAGCATTTT. It yields the protein CAWSVPSGMSNQPQHF.

This chain links TRBV15 with TRBJ1-2; 9 nucleotides agree with TRBD1. V was clipped by 0 bases and J by 6 bases; unmatched bases: 5. From germline, CDR1 is LNHNV and CDR2 YYDKDF (reference sequence). There are 15 residues in the CDR3. The CDR3 DNA follows: TGTGCCACCAGCAGAGAGACAGGGGGACTTGATGGCTACACCTTC. Residues: CATSRETGGLDGYTF.

The gene calls are TRBV30 and TRBJ1-3, with 7 bases fitting TRBD1. The CDR3 is 15 residues long. With 1 base clipped from V and 2 bases from J, the junction kept 5 bases outside the gene matches. Per the germline V gene, CDR1 is GTSNPN and CDR2 is SVGIG (reference sequence). The CDR3 sequence is CAWSGLQGPGNTIYF. CDR3 DNA sequence: TGTGCCTGGAGTGGGCTACAGGGGCCTGGAAACACCATATATTTT.

This chain uses TRBV7-2 with TRBJ2-7, with D possibly being TRBD2 (6 bases). From germline, CDR1 is SGHTA and CDR2 FQGNSA. This CDR3 comprises 15 residues. Trimming removed 0 bases from V and 4 bases from J, with 13 bases in between. This CDR3 reads CASSLAGGDSYEQYF. CDR3 sequence (DNA): TGTGCCAGCAGCTTAGCGGGCGGGGATTCATACGAGCAGTACTTC.